This T cell receptor (beta chain) was identified in a study of OX40 agonist ivuxolimab in advanced cancers. This clone showed up just once. Sequenced by immunoSEQ multiplex PCR; TCRdb stores in-frame clones only, minus some. The table lists about 100,000 clones, around 93% of them singletons. Sequenced here: CD4+ or CD8+ T cells sorted from blood, sampled in a trial of the OX40 agonist ivuxolimab. The sequence derives from an adult with an advanced solid tumor such as melanoma, head and neck, liver or kidney cancer.

CDR3 DNA sequence: TGCAGCGTTGTAAATGAACCGAGTTACAATGAGCAGTTCTTC. Translating it yields CSVVNEPSYNEQFF. The rearrangement uses TRBV29-1 and TRBJ2-1; D ambiguous. V lost 4 bases to trimming and J lost 4 bases, with 14 bases between them. The length of the CDR3 is 14 residues. Germline loops: CDR1 SQVTM, CDR2 ANQGSEA.